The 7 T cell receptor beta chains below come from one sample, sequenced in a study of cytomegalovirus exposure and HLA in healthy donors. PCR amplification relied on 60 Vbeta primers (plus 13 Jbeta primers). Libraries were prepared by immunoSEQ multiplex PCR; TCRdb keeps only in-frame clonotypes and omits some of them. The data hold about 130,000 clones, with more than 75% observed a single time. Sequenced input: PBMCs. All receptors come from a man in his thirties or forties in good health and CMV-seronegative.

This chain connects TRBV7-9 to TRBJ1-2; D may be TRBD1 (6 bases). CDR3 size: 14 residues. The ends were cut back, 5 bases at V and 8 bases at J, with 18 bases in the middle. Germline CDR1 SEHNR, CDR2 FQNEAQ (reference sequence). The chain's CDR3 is CASSPPWTAGGYTF. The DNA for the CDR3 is TGTGCCAGCAGCCCACCCTGGACAGCTGGGGGCTACACCTTC.

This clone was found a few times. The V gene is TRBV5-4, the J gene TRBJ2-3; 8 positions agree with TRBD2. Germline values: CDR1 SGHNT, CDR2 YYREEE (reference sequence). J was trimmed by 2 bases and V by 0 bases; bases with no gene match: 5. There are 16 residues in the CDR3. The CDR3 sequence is CASSLAEREYTDTQYF. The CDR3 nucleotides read TGTGCCAGCAGCTTGGCGGAGCGGGAGTACACAGATACGCAGTATTTT.

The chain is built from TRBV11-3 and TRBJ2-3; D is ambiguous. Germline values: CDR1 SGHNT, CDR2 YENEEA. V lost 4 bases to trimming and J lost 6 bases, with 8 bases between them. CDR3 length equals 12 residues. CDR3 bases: TGTGCCAGCAGCTCGCAGATGGATACGCAGTATTTT. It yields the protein CASSSQMDTQYF.

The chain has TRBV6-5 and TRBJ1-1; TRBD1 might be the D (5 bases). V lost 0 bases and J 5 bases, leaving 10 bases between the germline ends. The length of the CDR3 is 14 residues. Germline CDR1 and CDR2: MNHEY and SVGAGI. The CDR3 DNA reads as TGTGCCAGCAGTTACTCAGGGCGGGGGACTGAAGCTTTCTTT. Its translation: CASSYSGRGTEAFF.

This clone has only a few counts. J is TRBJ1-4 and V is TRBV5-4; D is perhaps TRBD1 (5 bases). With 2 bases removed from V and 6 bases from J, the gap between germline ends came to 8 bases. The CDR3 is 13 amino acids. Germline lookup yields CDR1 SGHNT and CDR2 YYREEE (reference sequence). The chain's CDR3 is CASSFPGYEKLFF. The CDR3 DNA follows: TGTGCCAGCAGCTTCCCAGGGTATGAAAAACTGTTTTTT.

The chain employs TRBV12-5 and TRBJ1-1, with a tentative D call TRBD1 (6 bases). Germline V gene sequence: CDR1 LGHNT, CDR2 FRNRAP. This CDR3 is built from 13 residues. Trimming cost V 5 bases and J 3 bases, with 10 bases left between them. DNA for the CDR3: TGTGCTAGTGGTCTGGACAGTTACACTGAAGCTTTCTTT. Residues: CASGLDSYTEAFF. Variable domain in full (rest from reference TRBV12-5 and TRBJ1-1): DARVTQTPRHKVTEMGQEVTMRCQPILGHNTVFWYRQTMMQGLELLAYFRNRAPLDDSGMPKDRFSAEMPDATLATLKIQPSEPRDSAVYFCASGLDSYTEAFFGQGTRLTVV.

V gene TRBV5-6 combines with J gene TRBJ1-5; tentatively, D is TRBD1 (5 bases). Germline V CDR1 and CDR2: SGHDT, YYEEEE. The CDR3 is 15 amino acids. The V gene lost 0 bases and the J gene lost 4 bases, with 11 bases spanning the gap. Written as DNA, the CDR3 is TGTGCCAGCAGCTTGGGAGCGACAGAGAATCAGCCCCAGCATTTT. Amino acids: CASSLGATENQPQHF. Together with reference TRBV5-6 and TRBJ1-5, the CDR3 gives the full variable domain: DAGVTQSPTHLIKTRGQQVTLRCSPKSGHDTVSWYQQALGQGPQFIFQYYEEEERQRGNFPDRFSGHQFPNYSSELNVNALLLGDSALYLCASSLGATENQPQHFGDGTRLSIL.